Only a few counts were recorded for the clone carrying this T cell receptor beta chain. The antigen remains unidentified. These data belong to a study of response to subunit inactivated influenza vaccine. Overall study findings and caveats: Few new T cells, the authors suggested, are recruited by each seasonal influenza vaccination.

TCRdb re-called the RT-PCR reads with MiXCR, one entry per CDR3 protein. The sample records some 850,000 distinct CDR3 sequences, roughly 20% being singletons. This CDR3 is built from 11 residues. The V end lost 5 bases, the J end lost 11 bases, and 10 bases lay between the germline ends. CDR1 is MDHEN and CDR2 is SYDVKM in the germline V gene. The material was PBMCs from blood, obtained around 5 days after vaccination. This clonotype originated in a man aged 45-65 years who received an inactivated influenza vaccine. This chain uses TRBV28 with TRBJ2-1, with D possibly being TRBD1 (5 bases). Written as DNA, the CDR3 is TGTGCCAGCAGTGCGTGGGGCAAGCAGTTCTTC. Protein sequence: CASSAWGKQFF. The complete variable domain, with remaining parts taken from reference TRBV28 and TRBJ2-1, reads DVKVTQSSRYLVKRTGEKVFLECVQDMDHENMFWYRQDPGLGLRLIYFSYDVKMKEKGDIPEGYSVSREKKERFSLILESASTNQTSMYLCASSAWGKQFFGPGTRLTVL.